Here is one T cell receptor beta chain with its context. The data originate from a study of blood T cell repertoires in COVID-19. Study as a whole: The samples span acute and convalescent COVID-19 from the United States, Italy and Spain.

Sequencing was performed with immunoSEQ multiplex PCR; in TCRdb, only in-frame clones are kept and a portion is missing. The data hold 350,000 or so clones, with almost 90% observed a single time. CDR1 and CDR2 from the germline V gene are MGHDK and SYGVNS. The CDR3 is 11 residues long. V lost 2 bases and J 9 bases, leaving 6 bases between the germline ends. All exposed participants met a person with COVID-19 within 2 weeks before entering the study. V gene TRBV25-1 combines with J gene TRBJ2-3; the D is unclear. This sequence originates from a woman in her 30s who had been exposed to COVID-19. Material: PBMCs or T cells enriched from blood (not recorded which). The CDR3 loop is CASSEGLTQYF. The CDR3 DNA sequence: TGTGCCAGCAGTGAAGGTCTAACGCAGTATTTT. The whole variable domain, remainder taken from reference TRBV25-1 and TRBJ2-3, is EADIYQTPRYLVIGTGKKITLECSQTMGHDKMYWYQQDPGMELHLIHYSYGVNSTEKGDLSSESTVSRIRTEHFPLTLESARPSHTSQYLCASSEGLTQYFGPGTRLTVL.